Listed below are T cell receptor beta chains from one sample, sequenced in a study of Graves' ophthalmopathy and Graves' hyperthyroidism. TCRdb recomputed calls from the multiplex PCR reads with MiXCR, one row per CDR3 protein. The sample shows more than 550,000 distinct CDR3 sequences, about 38% of them seen only once. The specimen sequenced was peripheral blood. The receptors here all came from an adult man with Graves' ophthalmopathy. Both conserved end residues are part of each CDR3. D genes are given only for firm matches. Some rows mark clone size as missing; the rest say once, few, many or name a class of expanded clone.

size	V	J	D	CDR3	DNA
many	TRBV15	TRBJ2-7	.	CATSADRESGEQYF	TGTGCCACCAGCGCAGACCGGGAGTCCGGCGAGCAGTACTTC
many	TRBV2	TRBJ1-4	.	CASVGGIATNEKLFF	TGTGCCAGCGTCGGGGGAATAGCAACTAATGAAAAACTGTTTTTT
many	TRBV9	TRBJ1-3	.	CASSPNPGPGNTIYF	TGTGCCAGCAGCCCCAACCCAGGTCCTGGAAACACCATATATTTT
many	TRBV6-6	TRBJ1-1	TRBD1	CASSRRGSETGAFF	TGTGCCAGCAGTCGAAGGGGTTCAGAGACAGGGGCTTTCTTT
.	TRBV6-5	TRBJ1-2	TRBD1	CASSLGTGAVWGYTF	TGTGCCAGCAGTCTCGGGACAGGTGCTGTCTGGGGCTACACCTTC
.	TRBV7-9	TRBJ2-3	.	CASSSTSGFGYTQYF	TGTGCCAGCAGCTCAACCTCAGGTTTCGGGTATACGCAGTATTTT
.	TRBV29-1	TRBJ1-2	.	CSPLGQGGYTF	TGCAGCCCCCTCGGGCAGGGAGGCTACACCTTC
.	TRBV11-2	TRBJ2-2	.	CASSLDAGAGELFF	TGTGCCAGCAGCTTAGATGCGGGGGCTGGGGAGCTGTTTTTT
few	TRBV6-1	TRBJ1-5	.	CASSVGVNSNQPQHF	TGTGCCAGCAGTGTGGGAGTCAATAGCAATCAGCCCCAGCATTTT
.	TRBV29-1	TRBJ2-5	TRBD2	CSGGASGGAETQYF	TGCAGCGGAGGCGCTAGCGGGGGAGCGGAGACCCAGTACTTC
many	TRBV7-2	TRBJ1-1	.	CASSLAGGPENTEAFF	TGTGCCAGCAGCTTAGCGGGGGGGCCGGAGAACACTGAAGCTTTCTTT
few	TRBV25-1	TRBJ1-5	.	CAPRDIGNQPQHF	TGTGCGCCCCGGGACATAGGCAATCAGCCCCAGCATTTT
many	TRBV7-3	TRBJ2-2	.	CASSSYSPNTGELFF	TGTGCCAGCAGCTCGTATTCTCCTAACACCGGGGAGCTGTTTTTT
.	TRBV7-6	TRBJ2-5	TRBD2	CALLAGAGETQYF	TGTGCCCTACTAGCGGGGGCCGGGGAGACCCAGTACTTC
.	TRBV12-3/TRBV12-4	TRBJ1-2	.	CASSAVGVNYGYTF	TGTGCCAGCAGCGCCGTGGGGGTTAACTATGGCTACACCTTC
many	TRBV7-6	TRBJ2-2	.	CASSFQAGELFF	TGTGCCAGCAGCTTTCAGGCTGGGGAGCTGTTTTTT
many	TRBV7-9	TRBJ2-7	TRBD1	CASSLDPGQGTGEQYF	TGTGCCAGCAGCTTGGATCCGGGACAGGGGACAGGAGAGCAGTACTTC
once	TRBV10-3	TRBJ1-2	TRBD1	CVISDGTAYGYTF	TGTGTCATCAGTGACGGGACAGCCTATGGCTACACCTTC
many	TRBV25-1	TRBJ1-1	.	CASIDTYTEAFF	TGTGCCAGCATTGACACCTACACTGAAGCTTTCTTT
many	TRBV7-3	TRBJ1-6	.	CASSLTHAAGRHYNSPLHF	TGTGCCAGCAGCTTAACTCACGCTGCAGGAAGACACTATAATTCACCCCTCCACTTT
.	TRBV20-1	TRBJ2-5	TRBD2	CSARLAGDETQYF	TGCAGTGCTAGACTAGCGGGGGACGAGACCCAGTACTTC
many	TRBV5-6	TRBJ1-2	TRBD1	CASSLTGEEGYTF	TGTGCCAGCAGCTTGACAGGGGAGGAGGGCTACACCTTC
many	TRBV4-1	TRBJ1-1	.	CASSQDRGLSYTEAFF	TGCGCCAGCAGCCAAGATCGGGGTCTTAGCTACACTGAAGCTTTCTTT
many	TRBV4-3	TRBJ1-2	.	CASSQEVTQNYGYTF	TGCGCCAGCAGCCAAGAAGTGACCCAGAACTATGGCTACACCTTC
.	TRBV7-2	TRBJ1-2	.	CASSPSGQYHNYGYTF	TGTGCCAGCAGCCCGTCGGGCCAATATCATAACTATGGCTACACCTTC
.	TRBV29-1	TRBJ2-5	TRBD2	CSVVSQAGAETQYF	TGCAGCGTTGTTAGCCAAGCGGGAGCTGAGACCCAGTACTTC
many	TRBV25-1	TRBJ2-7	TRBD2	CASSVAGGAYYEQYF	TGTGCCAGCAGTGTAGCGGGAGGAGCTTATTACGAGCAGTACTTC
many	TRBV15	TRBJ2-5	TRBD1	CATSRTTGQFGETQYF	TGTGCCACCAGCAGAACAACGGGACAGTTCGGGGAGACCCAGTACTTC
.	TRBV29-1	TRBJ2-2	TRBD2	CSVVRVAGRTGELFF	TGCAGCGTTGTGAGGGTAGCGGGGAGGACCGGGGAGCTGTTTTTT
.	TRBV25-1	TRBJ1-1	.	CASSDTRSGLQGRSEAFF	TGTGCCAGCAGTGATACGAGATCGGGACTCCAAGGCCGGTCTGAAGCTTTCTTT
.	TRBV10-3	TRBJ1-2	TRBD1	CAISEFRTGDYGYTF	TGTGCCATCAGTGAGTTCAGGACAGGGGACTATGGCTACACCTTC
many	TRBV5-1	TRBJ2-2	.	CASSFNGGTGELFF	TGCGCCAGCAGCTTTAACGGTGGGACCGGGGAGCTGTTTTTT
many	TRBV12-3/TRBV12-4	TRBJ1-2	.	CASRPQPGTAVSLGYTF	TGTGCCAGCAGACCCCAGCCCGGGACCGCCGTAAGCTTAGGCTACACCTTC
.	TRBV19	TRBJ1-4	TRBD1	CASYKQGEKLFF	TGTGCCAGTTATAAACAGGGGGAAAAACTGTTTTTT
.	TRBV3-1	TRBJ1-1	TRBD1	CASSQAGTANTEAFF	TGTGCCAGCAGCCAAGCGGGGACAGCGAACACTGAAGCTTTCTTT
many	TRBV7-9	TRBJ1-4	.	CASSLDTTEGEKLFF	TGTGCCAGCAGCTTAGACACCACAGAAGGTGAAAAACTGTTTTTT
.	TRBV7-9	TRBJ1-2	TRBD1	CASSSGTAEIYGYTF	TGTGCCAGCAGCTCCGGGACAGCGGAAATTTATGGCTACACCTTC
once	TRBV7-9	TRBJ2-5	TRBD2	CASSLGASGAQYF	TGTGCCAGCAGCCTCGGGGCTAGCGGGGCCCAGTACTTC
many	TRBV15	TRBJ2-7	.	CATSRDTDSIYEQYF	TGTGCCACCAGCAGAGATACGGACAGCATCTACGAGCAGTACTTC
.	TRBV9	TRBJ1-6	.	CASSGEILVSPLHF	TGTGCCAGCAGCGGGGAGATTCTTGTATCACCCCTCCACTTT
many	TRBV5-1	TRBJ2-5	.	CASRLGAKETQYF	TGCGCCAGCAGACTGGGGGCAAAAGAGACCCAGTACTTC
.	TRBV9	TRBJ1-5	.	CASSLGRTGNQPQHF	TGTGCCAGCAGCTTAGGGCGCACGGGCAATCAGCCCCAGCATTTT
.	TRBV10-3	TRBJ1-1	.	CASSLTWTLNTEAFF	TGTGCCAGCAGTTTAACCTGGACACTGAACACTGAAGCTTTCTTT
.	TRBV7-9	TRBJ1-2	TRBD1	CASSLAGTVNYGYTF	TGTGCCAGCAGCTTAGCCGGGACAGTCAACTATGGCTACACCTTC
.	TRBV2	TRBJ1-2	.	CASSKRTEANYGYTF	TGTGCCAGCAGTAAACGGACAGAGGCTAACTATGGCTACACCTTC
.	TRBV12-3/TRBV12-4	TRBJ2-5	.	CASSFSGGPEETQYF	TGTGCCAGCAGTTTCTCGGGGGGCCCCGAAGAGACCCAGTACTTC
.	TRBV5-6	TRBJ2-4	TRBD1	CASSLGQGRNIQYF	TGTGCCAGCAGCCTAGGACAGGGACGAAACATTCAGTACTTC